Sequencing of this T cell receptor (beta chain) was carried out in a study of identical twins. Study results and limitations: Researchers reported weaker excess twin sharing in beta out-of-frame sequences.

All donors were healthy, and all were Caucasian. Germline V CDR1 and CDR2: MNHEY, SVGAGI. The J segment lost 0 bases and the V segment lost 0 bases, leaving 5 bases of the junction unmatched. The CDR3 extends over 17 amino acids. Template switching added a universal primer site; cDNA carried unique molecular identifiers. Each CDR3 protein is one row after TCRdb ran MiXCR on the 5' RACE reads. Here the sample spans a few hundred thousand distinct CDR3 sequences, about 16% being singletons. This clonotype was picked up many times. Antigen unknown. The sample was also linked to a second study, of yellow fever vaccine responses in identical twins. This second study notes: Reportedly, the response of twins' T cells to the vaccine seemed partly convergent, partly personalized.

The V and J genes are TRBV6-5 and TRBJ2-4; 7 bases align to TRBD2. The source material was CD4+ T cells sorted from blood. The TCR comes from a woman under 30 in good health. DNA for the CDR3: TGTGCCAGCAGTTACTCGCCGCGGGAGCTAGCCAAAAACATTCAGTACTTC. Translation gives CASSYSPRELAKNIQYF.